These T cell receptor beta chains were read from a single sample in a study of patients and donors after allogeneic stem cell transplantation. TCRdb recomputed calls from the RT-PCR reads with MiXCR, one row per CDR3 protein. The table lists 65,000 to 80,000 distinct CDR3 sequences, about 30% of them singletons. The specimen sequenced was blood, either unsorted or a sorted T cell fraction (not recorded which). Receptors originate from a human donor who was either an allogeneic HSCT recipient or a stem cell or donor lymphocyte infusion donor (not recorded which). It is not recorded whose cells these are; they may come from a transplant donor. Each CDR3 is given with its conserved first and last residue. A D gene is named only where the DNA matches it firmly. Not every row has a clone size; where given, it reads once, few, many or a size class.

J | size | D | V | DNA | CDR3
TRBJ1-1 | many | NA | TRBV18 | TGTGCCAGCTCGAGAGCGTCCGGGAACACTGAAGCTTTCTTT | CASSRASGNTEAFF
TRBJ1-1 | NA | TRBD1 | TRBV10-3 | TGTGCCATCAGAGACAGGGCCGAACTTGAAGCTTTCTTT | CAIRDRAELEAFF
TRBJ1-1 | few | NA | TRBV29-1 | TGCAGCCCTGAGACAGGATCTAACACTGAAGCTTTCTTT | CSPETGSNTEAFF
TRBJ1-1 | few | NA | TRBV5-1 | TGCGCCAGCAGCTTTTGGCGCGGGGGCACTGAAGCTTTCTTT | CASSFWRGGTEAFF
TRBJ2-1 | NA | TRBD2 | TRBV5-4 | TGTGCCAGCAGCCCTGGAGGCCCGGGAGGCAATGAGCAGTTCTTC | CASSPGGPGGNEQFF
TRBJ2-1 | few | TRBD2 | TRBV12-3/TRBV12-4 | TGTGCCAGCAGTTCTGGACTAGCGGGAATCTACAATGAGCAGTTCTTC | CASSSGLAGIYNEQFF
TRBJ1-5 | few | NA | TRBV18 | TGTGCCAGCTCACCACAGGACAATCAGCCCCAGCATTTT | CASSPQDNQPQHF
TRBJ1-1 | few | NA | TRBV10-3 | TGTGCCATCTGCCCCGGGGGCACTGAAGCTTTCTTT | CAICPGGTEAFF
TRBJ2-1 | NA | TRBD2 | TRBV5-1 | TGCGCCAGCACTACTAGCGGGGGGCTGTACAATGAGCAGTTCTTC | CASTTSGGLYNEQFF
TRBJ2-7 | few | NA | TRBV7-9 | TGTGCCAGCAGCTTAGCGGGGGGCTCCTACGAGCAGTACTTC | CASSLAGGSYEQYF
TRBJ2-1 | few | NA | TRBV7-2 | TGTGCCAGCAGCTTAGTTCTAGTCGAGAATGAGCAGTTCTTC | CASSLVLVENEQFF
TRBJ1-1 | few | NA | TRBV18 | TGTGCCAGCTCACCACCCGGGCAGGTCTTCGGGAACACTGAAGCTTTCTTT | CASSPPGQVFGNTEAFF
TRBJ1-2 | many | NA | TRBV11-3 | TGTGCCAGCAGCTTCGCCGAGGGGGGCTACACCTTC | CASSFAEGGYTF
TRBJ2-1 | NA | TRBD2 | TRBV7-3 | TGTGCCAGCAGCTCACGACTAGCGGGAGATAGCGATGAGCAGTTCTTC | CASSSRLAGDSDEQFF
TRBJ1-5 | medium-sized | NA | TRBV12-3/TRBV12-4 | TGTGCCAGCACGGTGGACAATCAGCCCCAGCATTTT | CASTVDNQPQHF
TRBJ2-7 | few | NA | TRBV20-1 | TGCAGTGCGAGCGCCCAAGCTAGGGCGTACGAGCAGTACTTC | CSASAQARAYEQYF
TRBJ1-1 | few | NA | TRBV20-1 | TGCAGTGCTAGAGCGGGGGGCGGCGAGGCTTTCTTT | CSARAGGGEAFF
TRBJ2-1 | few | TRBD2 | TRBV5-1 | TGCGCCAGCAGCCAGGGACTAGCTTTTGTTGAGCAGTTCTTC | CASSQGLAFVEQFF
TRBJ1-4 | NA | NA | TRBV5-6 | TGTGCCAGCAGCTTGGGAACTGCAACTAATGAAAAACTGTTTTTT | CASSLGTATNEKLFF
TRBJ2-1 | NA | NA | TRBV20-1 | TGCAGTGCTAAAAACCGGGACGCCCAAGGCTCCAATGAGCAGTTCTTC | CSAKNRDAQGSNEQFF
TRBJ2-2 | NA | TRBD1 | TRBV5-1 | TGCGCCAGCAGCAGACAGGGGGCTATCGGCGGGGAGCTGTTTTTT | CASSRQGAIGGELFF
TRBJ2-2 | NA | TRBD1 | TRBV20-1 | TGCAGTGCTAGAACGGTCGACAGGGGTCGCACCGGGGAGCTGTTTTTT | CSARTVDRGRTGELFF
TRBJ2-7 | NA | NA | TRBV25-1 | TGTGCCAGCAGTGTTAGGGCTAGTTCCTACGAGCAGTACTTC | CASSVRASSYEQYF
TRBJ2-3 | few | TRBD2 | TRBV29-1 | TGCAGCGTTGATCTCCTAGCGGGAGCAGATACGCAGTATTTT | CSVDLLAGADTQYF
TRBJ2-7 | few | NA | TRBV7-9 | TGTGCCAGCAGCCGAGGGTCCTACGAGCAGTACTTC | CASSRGSYEQYF
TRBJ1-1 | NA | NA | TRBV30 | TGTGCCTGGAGTGTGGGGTGGACTGAAGCTTTCTTT | CAWSVGWTEAFF
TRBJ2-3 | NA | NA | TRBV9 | TGTGCCAGCAGCGTAGTCGGGGCAGATACGCAGTATTTT | CASSVVGADTQYF
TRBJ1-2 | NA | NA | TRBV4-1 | TGCGCCAGCAGCCAAGCCCCAGTCCGGGATAACTATGGCTACACCTTC | CASSQAPVRDNYGYTF
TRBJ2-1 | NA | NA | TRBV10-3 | TGTGCCATCAGTAAATTGAGTGAGCAGTTCTTC | CAISKLSEQFF
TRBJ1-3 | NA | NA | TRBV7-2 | TGTGCCAGCAGCTTATGGGGCTCGAACACAGGAAACACCATATATTTT | CASSLWGSNTGNTIYF
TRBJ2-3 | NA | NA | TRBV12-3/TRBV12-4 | TGTGCCAGCAGTTTATCGGGGGCCCCAGATACGCAGTATTTT | CASSLSGAPDTQYF
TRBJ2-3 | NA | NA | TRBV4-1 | TGCGCCAGCAGCCAGTTGATTAACCGAGCGGGAGATACGCAGTATTTT | CASSQLINRAGDTQYF
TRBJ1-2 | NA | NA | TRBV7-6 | TGTGCCAGCAGCTTAGCGCGGAGCCGTCCCACTGGAAACTATGGCTACACCTTC | CASSLARSRPTGNYGYTF
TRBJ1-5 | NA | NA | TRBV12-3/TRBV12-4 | TGTGCCAGCAGTTTTCGACACTACAATCAGCCCCAGCATTTT | CASSFRHYNQPQHF
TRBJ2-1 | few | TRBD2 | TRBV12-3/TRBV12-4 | TGTGCCAGCAGTGCCGCGGGACTAGTGTCTGAGCAGTTCTTC | CASSAAGLVSEQFF
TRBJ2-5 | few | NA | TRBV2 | TGTGCCAGCAGTGTTAGGGGTCTCCAAGAGACCCAGTACTTC | CASSVRGLQETQYF
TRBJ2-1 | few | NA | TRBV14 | TGTGCCAGCAGCCAAGACTCGGGAGAGCAGTTCTTC | CASSQDSGEQFF
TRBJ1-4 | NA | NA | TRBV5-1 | TGCGCCAGCAAATCAACTAATGAAAAACTGTTTTTT | CASKSTNEKLFF
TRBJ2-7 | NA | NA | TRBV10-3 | TGTGCCATCAGTGAGTCGTCAGGTGCCTACGAGCAGTACTTC | CAISESSGAYEQYF
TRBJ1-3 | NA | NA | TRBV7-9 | TGTGCCAGCAGCTTTTCGGCTGGAAACACCATATATTTT | CASSFSAGNTIYF
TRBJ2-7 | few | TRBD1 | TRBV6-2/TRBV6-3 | TGTGCCAGCAGTTACGGGACAGCCCTAGCCTACGAGCAGTACTTC | CASSYGTALAYEQYF